Shown below are 27 T cell receptor beta chains from a single sample sequenced in a study of cytomegalovirus exposure and HLA in healthy donors. Researchers ran the PCR with 60 Vbeta and 13 Jbeta primers. Using immunoSEQ multiplex PCR, the repertoire was profiled, and TCRdb retains in-frame clones only, with some absent. Found here are 120,000 to 150,000 clones, about 76% of them singletons; the top ten hold 3.9%. The sequencing sample was made of PBMCs. The receptors originated from a man between 18 and 29 years old in good health and CMV-seronegative.

J is TRBJ2-7 and V is TRBV14; weak D call: TRBD2 (5 bases). Germline-derived CDR1 and CDR2 are SGHDN and FVKESK. The CDR3 is 14 residues long. V lost 0 bases to trimming and J lost 1 base, with 7 bases between them. CDR3 in amino acids: CASSQDEGSYEQYF. The CDR3 DNA reads TGTGCCAGCAGCCAAGATGAGGGATCCTACGAGCAGTACTTC.

The gene calls are TRBV9 and TRBJ2-3, with TRBD2 identical over 10 bases. V was clipped by 0 bases and J by 3 bases; unmatched bases: 1. Germline V lookup: CDR1 SGDLS, CDR2 YYNGEE. This CDR3 contains 15 residues. Here the CDR3 DNA reads TGTGCCAGCAGCGTAGTACTAGCGGGGACAGATACGCAGTATTTT. It translates to CASSVVLAGTDTQYF.

This clone is a singleton in its sample. The chain links TRBV28 to TRBJ1-5; D remains unclear. This CDR3 is built from 12 residues. Trimming shortened V by 4 bases and J by 4 bases, and 5 bases separated the two germline ends. Germline lookup yields CDR1 MDHEN and CDR2 SYDVKM. CDR3 coding DNA: TGTGCCAGCAGTTCCCTTAATCAGCCCCAGCATTTT. This gives the protein CASSSLNQPQHF.

This chain connects TRBV2 to TRBJ2-5; 8 bases align to TRBD1. V dropped 6 bases and J dropped 0; count of bases not matched to a gene: 6. The CDR3 is made up of 15 amino acids. Germline CDR1 is SNHLY and CDR2 is FYNNEI. CDR3 nucleotides: TGTGCCAGCAGGTCAGGGGGCATTAACCAAGAGACCCAGTACTTC. It codes for CASRSGGINQETQYF.

The chain employs TRBV11-2 and TRBJ2-7; D call uncertain. The CDR3 length is 12 residues. The germline V gene has CDR1 SGHAT and CDR2 FQNNGV. The ends were cut back, 8 bases at V and 0 bases at J, with 8 bases in the middle. CDR3 sequence (DNA): TGTGCCAGCCCAGGAAACTCCTACGAGCAGTACTTC. It specifies CASPGNSYEQYF. The full variable domain, rest sourced from reference TRBV11-2 and TRBJ2-7, is EAGVAQSPRYKIIEKRQSVAFWCNPISGHATLYWYQQILGQGPKLLIQFQNNGVVDDSQLPKDRFSAERLKGVDSTLKIQPAKLEDSAVYLCASPGNSYEQYFGPGTRLTVT.

This clone was seen just once. The chain links TRBV10-3 to TRBJ2-1; TRBD1 agrees at 9 bases. V shed 7 bases, J shed 4 bases, and the junction held 8 bases outside the gene matches. Germline V lookup: CDR1 ENHRY, CDR2 SYGVKD. There are 15 residues in the CDR3. Written as DNA, the CDR3 is TGTGCCATCAAGTCCGGGACAGGGCAGTACAATGAGCAGTTCTTC. Encoded protein: CAIKSGTGQYNEQFF.

The chain uses TRBV10-1 and TRBJ2-3; TRBD2 matches 8 bases. The V and J ends lost 8 bases and 1 base, in that order; junction bases with no gene match: 2. CDR1 and CDR2 (germline): WNHNN, SYGVQD (reference sequence). This CDR3 contains 13 residues. CDR3 sequence reads: CASQLAGTDTQYF. The CDR3 DNA reads as TGCGCCAGCCAACTAGCGGGCACAGATACGCAGTATTTT.

This chain uses TRBV11-2 with TRBJ2-1; 10 nucleotides match TRBD2. The CDR3 runs 15 residues. Germline V gives CDR1 SGHAT, CDR2 FQNNGV. J lost 10 bases, V lost 1 base, and 7 bases had no gene match. The chain's CDR3 is CASSLVASGGDEQFF. The CDR3 DNA reads as TGTGCCAGCAGCTTAGTCGCTAGCGGGGGAGACGAGCAGTTCTTC.

This clone has only one observation. V and J are TRBV5-1 and TRBJ2-1, with D perhaps TRBD2 (6 bases). The V gene's germline CDR1 is SGHRS and CDR2 YFSETQ. The CDR3 length is 13 residues. The V end was cut by 2 bases, the J end by 8 bases, with 11 bases between. CDR3 in amino acids: CASSFWGRHEQFF. The CDR3 DNA reads TGCGCCAGCAGCTTTTGGGGGAGGCATGAGCAGTTCTTC.

The sample holds one count of this clone. The V gene is TRBV6-5, the J gene TRBJ2-1; D is perhaps TRBD1 (7 bases). There are 15 residues in the CDR3. V lost 5 bases, J lost 6 bases, and 17 bases lay in between. Germline values: CDR1 MNHEY, CDR2 SVGAGI. CDR3 bases: TGTGCCAGCAGTCGAAACCCCAGGGGGGTCAATGAGCAGTTCTTC. Translated: CASSRNPRGVNEQFF.

J is TRBJ1-1 and V is TRBV9; D unclear. Per the germline V gene, CDR1 is SGDLS and CDR2 is YYNGEE. The V and J ends lost 3 bases and 5 bases respectively, with 11 bases between them. The CDR3 is 13 amino acids. CDR3 protein: CASSARGVTEAFF. Here the CDR3 DNA reads TGTGCCAGCAGCGCGAGAGGAGTGACTGAAGCTTTCTTT. The full variable domain, its missing parts supplied by reference TRBV9 and TRBJ1-1, is DSGVTQTPKHLITATGQRVTLRCSPRSGDLSVYWYQQSLDQGLQFLIQYYNGEERAKGNILERFSAQQFPDLHSELNLSSLELGDSALYFCASSARGVTEAFFGQGTRLTVV.

The chain carries TRBV29-1 and TRBJ1-2, with TRBD1 identical over 9 bases. V shed 5 bases and J 6 bases; nucleotides not matched to a gene: 7. The CDR3 totals 13 residues. Germline CDR1 is SQVTM and CDR2 is ANQGSEA. This chain's CDR3 is CSVLSGQGNGYTF. The CDR3 DNA reads TGCAGCGTTCTTTCTGGACAGGGGAATGGCTACACCTTC.

This sequence joins TRBV5-4 and TRBJ2-5; D gene uncertain. The assigned J gene may be wrong: the sequence end matches TRBJ2-7 better. Germline V lookup: CDR1 SGHNT, CDR2 YYREEE (reference sequence). The CDR3 runs 15 residues. CDR3 sequence (DNA): TGTGCCAGCAGCTTCGGTGGCAGTCTGGGCTACGAGCAGTACTTC. It translates to CASSFGGSLGYEQYF.

The rearrangement uses TRBV19 and TRBJ2-7, with 9 bases that match TRBD2. The germline gives CDR1 LNHDA, CDR2 SQIVND (reference sequence). This CDR3 spans 15 amino acids. The ends lost 5 bases at V and 5 bases at J; junction bases unmatched: 10. The CDR3 DNA reads TGTGCCAGTAGTGCTCTTAGCGGGAGAATCGACGAGCAGTACTTC. Its translation is CASSALSGRIDEQYF.

This rearrangement joins TRBV6-5 to TRBJ1-3, with TRBD1 identical over 12 bases. This CDR3 contains 15 residues. The junction had 4 bases not matched to a gene; V was cut back by 3 bases and J by 7 bases. The V gene's germline CDR1 is MNHEY and CDR2 SVGAGI. The CDR3 sequence: CASSYGTGGGNTIYF. DNA for the CDR3: TGTGCCAGCAGTTATGGGACAGGGGGCGGCAACACCATATATTTT.

This clone has just a few counts. This chain uses TRBV7-2 with TRBJ2-1, with D unresolved. CDR3 length equals 14 residues. Trimming took off 5 bases at V and 6 bases at J, with 14 bases between the two ends. In germline, CDR1 is SGHTA, CDR2 FQGNSA. The chain's CDR3 is CASSTYTTVNEQFF. CDR3 bases: TGTGCCAGCAGCACCTATACTACGGTCAATGAGCAGTTCTTC.

This chain uses TRBV7-3 with TRBJ1-3, with a possible D match to TRBD1 (5 bases). Germline loops: CDR1 SGHTA, CDR2 FQGTGA. The CDR3 has 14 amino acids. Trimming took 3 bases from V and 0 from J, leaving 6 bases between them. The CDR3 sequence: CASSLTVSGNTIYF. The CDR3 DNA is TGTGCCAGCAGCTTGACAGTCTCTGGAAACACCATATATTTT.

The rearrangement uses TRBV5-4 and TRBJ1-6, with D possibly matching TRBD1 (5 bases). The germline V and J ends were trimmed by 4 bases and 3 bases, with 8 bases remaining between them. Germline V gene sequence: CDR1 SGHNT, CDR2 YYREEE (reference sequence). This CDR3 contains 14 residues. The CDR3 DNA follows: TGTGCCAGCAGCCAGGGAATCTATAATTCACCCCTCCACTTT. Translation: CASSQGIYNSPLHF.

This chain joins TRBV7-6 and TRBJ2-1, with 8 bases that match TRBD2. Germline assignment: CDR1 SGHVS and CDR2 FNYEAQ. The CDR3 covers 14 residues. The J segment lost 9 bases and the V segment lost 2 bases, leaving 6 bases of the junction unmatched. The CDR3 loop is CASSLSSGLSEQFF. The CDR3 DNA is TGTGCCAGCAGCTTATCTAGCGGGCTCAGTGAGCAGTTCTTC.

The rearrangement links TRBV5-1 to TRBJ1-1, with D perhaps TRBD1 (6 bases). Germline lookup yields CDR1 SGHRS and CDR2 YFSETQ. This CDR3 spans 14 amino acids. The V end was cut by 0 bases, the J end by 4 bases, with 10 bases between. The CDR3: CASSLEVGGTEAFF. Here the CDR3 DNA reads TGCGCCAGCAGCTTGGAGGTAGGGGGCACTGAAGCTTTCTTT.

This clone turned up a few times. The CDR3 nucleotides read TGCGCCAGCAGTCCCGGGACAGGGAATGAGCAGTACTTC. As protein: CASSPGTGNEQYF. The chain uses TRBV10-1 and TRBJ2-5; 9 bases are shared with TRBD1. V dropped 5 bases and J dropped 11; count of bases not matched to a gene: 9. This CDR3 contains 13 residues. Germline-derived CDR1 and CDR2 are WNHNN and SYGVQD (reference sequence).

This clone was counted a single time. This chain links TRBV18 with TRBJ1-1; D remains unclear. The germline V gene encodes CDR1 KGHSH and CDR2 LQKENI. This CDR3 contains 16 residues. V was clipped by 1 base and J by 0 bases, with 12 bases between them. CDR3 region: CASSPRQTPMNTEAFF. The CDR3 region has the DNA TGTGCCAGCTCACCACGGCAGACACCCATGAACACTGAAGCTTTCTTT.

This chain connects TRBV6-5 to TRBJ2-7; TRBD1 aligns across 10 bases. Germline CDR1 reads MNHEY; CDR2 reads SVGAGI. Trimming removed 9 bases from V and 4 bases from J; junction bases left unmatched: 6. The length of the CDR3 is 13 residues. The CDR3, as DNA: TGTGCCAGTTTCGGGACAGGGGATTACGAGCAGTACTTC. Translated, it gives CASFGTGDYEQYF.

The gene calls are TRBV10-2 and TRBJ2-2, with a weak D call TRBD2 (5 bases). The germline CDR1 and CDR2 sequences are WSHSY and SAAADI. The CDR3 contains 16 residues. Trimming left V 2 bases short and J 4 bases short, with 14 bases between. Here the CDR3 DNA reads TGCGCCAGCAGTGAGACGGGATCGATCTTCACCGGGGAGCTGTTTTTT. This encodes CASSETGSIFTGELFF.

The chain carries TRBV29-1 and TRBJ2-7; 7 bases agree with TRBD1. From germline, CDR1 is SQVTM and CDR2 ANQGSEA. With 2 bases clipped from V and 5 bases from J, the junction kept 6 bases outside the gene matches. The CDR3 contains 13 residues. This CDR3 is CSVETGEEDEQYF. DNA for the CDR3: TGCAGCGTTGAAACAGGGGAAGAGGACGAGCAGTACTTC.

V and J are TRBV7-2 and TRBJ2-7, with 11 positions matching TRBD2. The CDR3 covers 18 residues. V trimming: 0 bases; J trimming: 7 bases; junction bases outside the gene matches: 14. Germline-derived CDR1 and CDR2 are SGHTA and FQGNSA. This CDR3 is CASSLATSGSLRSGEQYF. For the CDR3, the DNA is TGTGCCAGCAGCTTAGCAACTAGCGGGAGTCTCCGAAGCGGTGAGCAGTACTTC.

This clone was seen once. The genes are TRBV4-1 and TRBJ2-3, with TRBD2 identical over 10 bases. With 4 bases clipped from V and 4 bases from J, the junction kept 11 bases outside the gene matches. The germline V gene has CDR1 MGHRA and CDR2 YSYEKL. The CDR3 is 17 amino acids. For the CDR3, the DNA is TGCGCCAGCAGCCTCATCTCCACTAGCGGGGTCTCAGATACGCAGTATTTT. Amino acids: CASSLISTSGVSDTQYF.